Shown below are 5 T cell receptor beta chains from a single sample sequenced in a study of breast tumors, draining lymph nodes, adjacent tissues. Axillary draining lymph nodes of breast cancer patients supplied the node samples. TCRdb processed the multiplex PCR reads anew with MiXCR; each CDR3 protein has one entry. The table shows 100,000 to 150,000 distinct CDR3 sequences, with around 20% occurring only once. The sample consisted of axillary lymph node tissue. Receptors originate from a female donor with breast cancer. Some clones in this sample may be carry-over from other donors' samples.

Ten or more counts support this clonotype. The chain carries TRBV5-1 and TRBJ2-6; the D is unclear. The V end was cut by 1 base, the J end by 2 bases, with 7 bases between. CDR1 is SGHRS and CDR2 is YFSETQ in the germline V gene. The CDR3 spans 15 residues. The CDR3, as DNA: TGCGCCAGCAGCTTGTCAGGAACTGGGGCCAACGTCCTGACTTTC. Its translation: CASSLSGTGANVLTF.

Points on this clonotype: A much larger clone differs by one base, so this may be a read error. As DNA, the CDR3 is TGTGCCAGCAGCCCGACTGCGATAAATGAGCTGTTCTTC. It is translated as CASSPTAINELFF. The chain couples TRBV11-3 to TRBJ2-1, with D uncertain. The germline CDR1 and CDR2 sequences are SGHNT and YENEEA. This CDR3 is built from 13 residues. Full variable domain (rest looked up from reference TRBV11-3 and TRBJ2-1): EAGVVQSPRYKIIEKKQPVAFWCNPISGHNTLYWYLQNLGQGPELLIRYENEEAVDDSQLPKDRFSAERLKGVDSTLKIQPAELGDSAVYLCASSPTAINELFFGPGTRLTVL.

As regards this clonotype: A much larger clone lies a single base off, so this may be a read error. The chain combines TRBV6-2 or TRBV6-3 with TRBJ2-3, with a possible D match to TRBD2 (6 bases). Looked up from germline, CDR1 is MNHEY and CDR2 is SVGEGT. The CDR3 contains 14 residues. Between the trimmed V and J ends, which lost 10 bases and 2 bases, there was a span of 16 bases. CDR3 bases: TGTGCCAACAGGACGGGACTCCACACAGATACGCAGTATTTT. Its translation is CANRTGLHTDTQYF.

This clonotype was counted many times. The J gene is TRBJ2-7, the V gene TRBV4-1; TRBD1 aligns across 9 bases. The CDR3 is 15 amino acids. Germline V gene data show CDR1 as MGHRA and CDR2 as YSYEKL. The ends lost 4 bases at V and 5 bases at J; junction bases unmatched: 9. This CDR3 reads CASSPLDRGRHEQYF. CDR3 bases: TGCGCCAGCAGCCCTCTCGACAGGGGGAGACACGAGCAGTACTTC.

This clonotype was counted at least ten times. Written as DNA, the CDR3 is TGTGCCTGGAGCGGACTAGCGGGAGGGGGGACAGATACGCAGTATTTT. This gives the protein CAWSGLAGGGTDTQYF. V and J are TRBV30 and TRBJ2-3, with TRBD2 identical over 15 bases. J lost 3 bases, V lost 3 bases, and 4 bases had no gene match. CDR3 length equals 16 residues. The V gene's germline CDR1 is GTSNPN and CDR2 SVGIG (reference sequence).